The sequence of this TCR beta chain was determined in a study of T cell responses to AZD1222 COVID-19 vaccine. Study-wide findings and caveats: Sampling that yielded the repertoires occurred only after the peak T cell response. Clonal diversity was possibly underestimated; the donors were predominantly white British and more often female.

With respect to this clone: Its antigen is as yet unknown.

Sequencing was performed with immunoSEQ multiplex PCR; in TCRdb, only in-frame clones are kept and a portion is missing. Seen here are 55,000 to 70,000 clones, about three quarters observed once, and the top ten hold about an eighth. The CDR3 is 14 amino acids. Germline V gives CDR1 SGHDN, CDR2 FVKESK. V was trimmed by 7 bases and J by 2 bases, leaving 14 bases between them. V is TRBV14 and J is TRBJ1-1; D ambiguous. The receptor comes from an adult in good health. Sequencing was performed on peripheral blood, taken on day 0 of AZD1222 vaccination. CDR3 amino acids: CASTRLTANTEAFF. The CDR3 DNA follows: TGTGCCAGCACCCGCCTGACGGCCAACACTGAAGCTTTCTTT. Together with reference TRBV14 and TRBJ1-1, the CDR3 gives the full variable domain: EAGVTQFPSHSVIEKGQTVTLRCDPISGHDNLYWYRRVMGKEIKFLLHFVKESKQDESGMPNNRFLAERTGGTYSTLKVQPAELEDSGVYFCASTRLTANTEAFFGQGTRLTVV.